One sample yielded the 2 T cell receptor beta chains listed below, sequenced in a study of T cell repertoires in cytomegalovirus infection. These receptors have no identified antigens. In TCRdb, the reads were re-called with MiXCR into one record per CDR3 protein. The data hold approximately 83,000 distinct CDR3 sequences, with approximately 24% observed a single time. The sequencing here drew on CD8+ T cells from cultured PBMCs, taken from culture after CMV antigen stimulation. The receptors here all came from a human donor in good health (CMV status not recorded). Some clones in this sample may be carry-over from other donors' samples.

There are a few counts of this clonotype. The rearrangement uses TRBV12-3 or TRBV12-4 and TRBJ2-1, with 9 bases lining up with TRBD2. Losses at the gene ends were 7 bases for V and 6 bases for J; bases not matched to a gene: 13. CDR3 length: 16 amino acids. CDR3 region: CASTQLAGGPFNEQFF. The DNA for the CDR3 is TGTGCCAGCACCCAGCTCGCGGGAGGGCCGTTCAATGAGCAGTTCTTC.

There are many counts of this clonotype. The rearrangement links TRBV7-8 to TRBJ2-3; D might be TRBD2 (6 bases). The V gene lost 5 bases and the J gene lost 0 bases, with 12 bases spanning the gap. This CDR3 spans 15 amino acids. Germline V gene sequence: CDR1 SGHVS, CDR2 FQNEAQ. CDR3 coding DNA: TGTGCCAGCAGCCCCTGGGCGGGGAGCACAGATACGCAGTATTTT. Its translation: CASSPWAGSTDTQYF.